The clone carrying this T cell receptor (beta chain) was recorded only once. The J segment lost 3 bases and the V segment lost 6 bases, leaving 7 bases of the junction unmatched. CDR1 and CDR2 from the germline V gene are SNHLY and FYNNEI. This CDR3 contains 16 residues. These data originate in a study of blood T cell repertoires in COVID-19. Study-wide context: Sources were T cells, B-cell-depleted T cells, or PBMCs; the material itself was cDNA or gDNA.

Adults between about 18 and 95 years of age took part from about 24 US areas. Recovered status applied to Cohort 3 donors who had two consecutive negative PCRs. It also applied to those with clearance or with symptom resolution. Per the original methods: How many nucleated cells were present was estimated from reference gene primer amplification. Using immunoSEQ multiplex PCR, the repertoire was profiled, and TCRdb retains in-frame clones only, with some absent. V, J and clone size were drawn from that table, and D and trimming were deduced from the DNA. The data hold some 320,000 clones, with roughly 90% observed a single time.

Input material: PBMCs or T cells enriched from blood (not recorded which). The TCR originated in a man aged 55-75 years who had recovered from COVID-19. This sequence joins TRBV2 and TRBJ1-6, with 8 nucleotides matching TRBD1. CDR3 amino acids: CASSYDRGIYNSPLHF. In DNA form, the CDR3 reads TGTGCCAGCAGCTACGACAGGGGTATCTATAATTCACCCCTCCACTTT. Combining the CDR3 with reference TRBV2 and TRBJ1-6 gives the whole variable domain EPEVTQTPSHQVTQMGQEVILRCVPISNHLYFYWYRQILGQKVEFLVSFYNNEISEKSEIFDDQFSVERPDGSNFTLKIRSTKLEDSAMYFCASSYDRGIYNSPLHFGNGTRLTVT.